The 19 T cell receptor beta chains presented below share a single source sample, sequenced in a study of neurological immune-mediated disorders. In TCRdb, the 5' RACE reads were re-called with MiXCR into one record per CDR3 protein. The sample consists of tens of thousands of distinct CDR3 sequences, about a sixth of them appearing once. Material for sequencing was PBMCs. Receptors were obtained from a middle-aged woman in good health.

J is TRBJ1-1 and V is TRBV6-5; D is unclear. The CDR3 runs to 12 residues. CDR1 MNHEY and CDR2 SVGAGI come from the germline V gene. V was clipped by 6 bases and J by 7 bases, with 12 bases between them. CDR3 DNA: TGTGCCAGCAGCCTGCCGAAGGGTGAAGCTTTCTTT. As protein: CASSLPKGEAFF.

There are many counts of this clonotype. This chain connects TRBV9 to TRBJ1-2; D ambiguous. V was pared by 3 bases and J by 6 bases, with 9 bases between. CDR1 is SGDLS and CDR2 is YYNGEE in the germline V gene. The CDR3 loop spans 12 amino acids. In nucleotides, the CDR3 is TGTGCCAGCAGCGGTCTTCGGGATGGCTACACCTTC. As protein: CASSGLRDGYTF.

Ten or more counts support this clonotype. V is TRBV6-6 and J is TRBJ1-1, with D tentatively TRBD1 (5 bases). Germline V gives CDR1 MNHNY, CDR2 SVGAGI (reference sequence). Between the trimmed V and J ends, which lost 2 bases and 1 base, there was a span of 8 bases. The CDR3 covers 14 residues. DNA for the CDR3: TGTGCCAGCAGTTACGACAGCTCGAACACTGAAGCTTTCTTT. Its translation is CASSYDSSNTEAFF.

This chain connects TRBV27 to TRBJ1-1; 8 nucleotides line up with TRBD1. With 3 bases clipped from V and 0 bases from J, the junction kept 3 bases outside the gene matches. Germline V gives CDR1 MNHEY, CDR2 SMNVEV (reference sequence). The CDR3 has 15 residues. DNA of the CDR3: TGTGCCAGCAGTTTGCGACAGGGGTTGAACACTGAAGCTTTCTTT. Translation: CASSLRQGLNTEAFF.

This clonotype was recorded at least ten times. The DNA of the CDR3 is TGTGCCGGCCGAACGGGCGGGGGGAACACCGGGGAGCTGTTTTTT. Protein sequence: CAGRTGGGNTGELFF. The chain recombines TRBV27 with TRBJ2-2; 7 positions match TRBD2. From germline, CDR1 is MNHEY and CDR2 SMNVEV (reference sequence). This CDR3 spans 15 amino acids. Trimming at V came to 11 bases and at J to 1 base, leaving 10 bases not matched to a gene.

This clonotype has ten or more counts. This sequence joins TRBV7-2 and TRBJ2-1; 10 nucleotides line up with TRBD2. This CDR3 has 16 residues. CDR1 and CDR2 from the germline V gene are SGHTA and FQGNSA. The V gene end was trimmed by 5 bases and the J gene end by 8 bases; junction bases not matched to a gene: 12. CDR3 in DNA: TGTGCCAGCAGCCCCCCCGGGCTAGCGGGGGTTCATGAGCAGTTCTTC. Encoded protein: CASSPPGLAGVHEQFF.

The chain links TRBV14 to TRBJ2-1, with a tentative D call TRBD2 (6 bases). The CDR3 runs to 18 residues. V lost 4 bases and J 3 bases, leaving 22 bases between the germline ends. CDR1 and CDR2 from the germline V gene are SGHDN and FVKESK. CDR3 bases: TGTGCCAGCAGCCTCCTCGGAGGAGGGGTGAGCAGCTACAATGAGCAGTTCTTC. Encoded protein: CASSLLGGGVSSYNEQFF.

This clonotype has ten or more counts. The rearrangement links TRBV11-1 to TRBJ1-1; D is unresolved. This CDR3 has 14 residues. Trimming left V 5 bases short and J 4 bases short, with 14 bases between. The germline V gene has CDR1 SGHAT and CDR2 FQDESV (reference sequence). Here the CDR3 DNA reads TGTGCCAGCAGCCCCGGGAGGGTATCCACTGAAGCTTTCTTT. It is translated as CASSPGRVSTEAFF.

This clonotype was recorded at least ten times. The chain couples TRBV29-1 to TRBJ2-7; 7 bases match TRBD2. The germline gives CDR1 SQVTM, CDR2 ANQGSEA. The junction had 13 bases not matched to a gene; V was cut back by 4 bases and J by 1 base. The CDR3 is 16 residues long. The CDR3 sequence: CSVASWRGKRSYEQYF. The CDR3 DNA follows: TGCAGCGTTGCCTCCTGGCGGGGGAAGAGGTCCTACGAGCAGTACTTC.

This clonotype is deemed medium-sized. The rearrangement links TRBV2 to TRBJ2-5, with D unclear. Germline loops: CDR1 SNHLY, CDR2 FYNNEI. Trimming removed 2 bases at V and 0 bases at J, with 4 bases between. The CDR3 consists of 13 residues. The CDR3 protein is CASSESYQETQYF. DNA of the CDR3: TGTGCCAGCAGTGAATCGTACCAAGAGACCCAGTACTTC.

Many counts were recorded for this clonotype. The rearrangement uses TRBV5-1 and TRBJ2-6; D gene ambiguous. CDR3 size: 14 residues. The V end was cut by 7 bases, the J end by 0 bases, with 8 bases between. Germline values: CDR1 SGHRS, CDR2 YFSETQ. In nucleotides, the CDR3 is TGCGCCAGCGAGGAGTACTCTGGGGCCAACGTCCTGACTTTC. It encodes CASEEYSGANVLTF.

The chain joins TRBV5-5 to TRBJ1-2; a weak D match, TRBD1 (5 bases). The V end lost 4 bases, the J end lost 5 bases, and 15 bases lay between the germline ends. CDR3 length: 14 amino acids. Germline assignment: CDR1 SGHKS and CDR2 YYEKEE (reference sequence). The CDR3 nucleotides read TGTGCCAGCAGCCTATATTTAGACAGTTATGGCTACACCTTC. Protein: CASSLYLDSYGYTF.

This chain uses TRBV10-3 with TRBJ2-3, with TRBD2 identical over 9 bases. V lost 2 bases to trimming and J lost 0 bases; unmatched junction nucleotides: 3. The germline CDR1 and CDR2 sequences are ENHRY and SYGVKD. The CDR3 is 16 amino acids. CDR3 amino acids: CAISERLAESTDTQYF. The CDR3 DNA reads TGTGCCATCAGTGAGAGACTAGCGGAGAGCACAGATACGCAGTATTTT.

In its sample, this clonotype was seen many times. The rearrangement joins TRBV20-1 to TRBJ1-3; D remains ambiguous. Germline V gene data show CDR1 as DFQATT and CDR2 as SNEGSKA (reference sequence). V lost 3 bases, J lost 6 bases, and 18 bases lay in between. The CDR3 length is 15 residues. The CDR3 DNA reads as TGCAGTGCTAGCCTCCGGGCCCCCAGCACAAACACCATATATTTT. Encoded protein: CSASLRAPSTNTIYF.

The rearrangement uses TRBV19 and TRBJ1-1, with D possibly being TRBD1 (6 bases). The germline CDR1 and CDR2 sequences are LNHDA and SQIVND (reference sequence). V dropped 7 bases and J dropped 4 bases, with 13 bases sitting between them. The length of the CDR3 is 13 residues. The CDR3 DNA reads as TGTGCCAGTATGGCAGGGGCCGCCACTGAAGCTTTCTTT. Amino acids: CASMAGAATEAFF.

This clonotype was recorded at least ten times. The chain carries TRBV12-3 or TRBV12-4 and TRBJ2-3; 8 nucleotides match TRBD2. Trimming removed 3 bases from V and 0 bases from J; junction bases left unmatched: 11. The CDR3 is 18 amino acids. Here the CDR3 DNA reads TGTGCCAGCAGTTTCCCCACCTCAGCGGGGGAGAGCACAGATACGCAGTATTTT. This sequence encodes CASSFPTSAGESTDTQYF.

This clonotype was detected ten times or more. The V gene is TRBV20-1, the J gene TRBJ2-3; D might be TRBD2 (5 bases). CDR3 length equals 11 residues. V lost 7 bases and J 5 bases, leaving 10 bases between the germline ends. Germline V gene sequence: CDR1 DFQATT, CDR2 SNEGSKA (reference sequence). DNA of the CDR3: TGCAGTGAAGAGGGTCAAGATACGCAGTATTTT. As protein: CSEEGQDTQYF.

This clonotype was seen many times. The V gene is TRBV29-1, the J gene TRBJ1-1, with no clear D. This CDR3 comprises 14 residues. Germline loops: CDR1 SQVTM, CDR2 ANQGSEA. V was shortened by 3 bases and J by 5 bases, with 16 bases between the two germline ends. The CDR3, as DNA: TGCAGCGTTGATCCCGGGGTTGTGGATACTGAAGCTTTCTTT. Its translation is CSVDPGVVDTEAFF.

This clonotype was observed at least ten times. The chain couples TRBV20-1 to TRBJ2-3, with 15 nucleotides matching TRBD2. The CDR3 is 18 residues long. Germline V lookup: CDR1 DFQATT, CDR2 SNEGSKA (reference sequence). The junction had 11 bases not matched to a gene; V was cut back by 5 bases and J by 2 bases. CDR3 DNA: TGCAGTGCTCCTGCTCCTGGACTAGCGGGGGGGTACACAGATACGCAGTATTTT. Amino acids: CSAPAPGLAGGYTDTQYF.